These T cell receptor beta chains were read from a single sample in a study of blood T cell repertoires in COVID-19. Some clones are missing from TCRdb's copy, which holds only in-frame ones; the method was immunoSEQ multiplex PCR. The sample consists of approximately 61,000 clones, around 83% of them appearing once. Specimen: peripheral blood. Receptor source: a man aged 50-60 years with COVID-19, enrolled during active disease. CDR3s include the opening cysteine and the closing phenylalanine or tryptophan. Each record gives: V gene, J gene, D gene, clone size, CDR3 protein, CDR3 DNA. The D gene is left open where the match is weak. Expanded clones get a size class; other rows say once, few or many, or leave the size out.

>TRBV3-1/TRBV3-2|TRBJ1-2|-|-
CASSSLTGNYGYTF
TGTGCCAGCAGCTCCTTGACGGGGAACTATGGCTACACCTTC
>TRBV7-3|TRBJ2-3|TRBD2|-
CASSATSGSTDTQYF
TGTGCCAGCAGCGCTACTAGCGGGAGCACAGATACGCAGTATTTT
>TRBV2|TRBJ2-7|TRBD1|-
CASSFFGQGYEQYF
TGTGCCAGCAGTTTTTTCGGACAGGGCTACGAGCAGTACTTC
>TRBV27|TRBJ2-7|-|-
CASRRSSYEQYF
TGTGCCAGCAGACGGAGCTCCTACGAGCAGTACTTC
>TRBV6-4|TRBJ1-3|-|-
CASSETPRASSGNTIYF
TGTGCCAGCAGTGAAACCCCTCGCGCGAGCTCTGGAAACACCATATATTTT
>TRBV3-1/TRBV3-2|TRBJ2-5|TRBD2|few
CASRKGLAGVQETQYF
TGTGCCAGCAGGAAGGGCCTAGCGGGGGTCCAAGAGACCCAGTACTTC
>TRBV30|TRBJ2-1|-|-
CAWTRRGTGGNEQFF
TGTGCCTGGACCCGACGGGGGACTGGGGGGAATGAGCAGTTCTTC
>TRBV7-8|TRBJ2-2|TRBD2|once
CASTRTSGSPGELFF
TGTGCCAGCACACGGACTAGCGGGAGTCCCGGGGAGCTGTTTTTT
>TRBV7-6|TRBJ2-1|-|-
CASSFRDGGEQFF
TGTGCCAGCAGCTTCCGGGACGGGGGTGAGCAGTTCTTC
>TRBV19|TRBJ2-7|TRBD2|-
CASSTGLAGEQYF
TGTGCCAGTAGTACCGGACTAGCGGGTGAGCAGTACTTC
>TRBV3-1/TRBV3-2|TRBJ2-1|-|once
CASIRGHEQFF
TGTGCCAGCATTAGGGGTCATGAGCAGTTCTTC
>TRBV24-1|TRBJ1-1|-|few
CATSDPGRGEAFF
TGTGCCACCAGTGATCCCGGGAGGGGTGAAGCTTTCTTT
>TRBV29-1|TRBJ1-1|-|-
CSVLGGGTEAFF
TGCAGCGTTCTAGGGGGGGGCACTGAAGCTTTCTTT
>TRBV19|TRBJ1-1|-|-
CASSRPPGQLNTEAFF
TGTGCCAGTAGTAGACCCCCGGGACAACTGAACACTGAAGCTTTCTTT
>TRBV29-1|TRBJ2-5|TRBD2|-
CSVYGLAGMETQYF
TGCAGCGTCTACGGACTAGCGGGAATGGAGACCCAGTACTTC
>TRBV19|TRBJ1-5|-|-
CASSIEAGRFNQPQHF
TGTGCCAGTAGTATAGAGGCGGGACGCTTCAATCAGCCCCAGCATTTT
>TRBV5-4|TRBJ2-7|TRBD1|once
CASSLAAGGNAYAYEQYF
TGTGCCAGCAGCTTGGCGGCAGGGGGTAACGCTTACGCCTACGAGCAGTACTTC
>TRBV5-1|TRBJ2-7|-|-
CASSLTSTVTYEQYF
TGCGCCAGCAGCTTGACGAGTACAGTAACCTACGAGCAGTACTTC
>TRBV11-3|TRBJ2-2|-|-
CASSLEGAGELFF
TGTGCCAGCAGCTTAGAAGGGGCCGGGGAGCTGTTTTTT
>TRBV5-5|TRBJ2-5|-|-
CASSLAGKRLQETQYF
TGTGCCAGCAGCTTGGCCGGGAAAAGATTACAAGAGACCCAGTACTTC
>TRBV2|TRBJ1-6|-|-
CASSPTRGSPLHF
TGTGCCAGCAGTCCGACCCGGGGTTCACCCCTCCACTTT
>TRBV5-1|TRBJ2-2|-|-
CASSALTANTGELFF
TGCGCCAGCAGCGCCTTGACAGCGAACACCGGGGAGCTGTTTTTT
>TRBV11-2|TRBJ2-7|-|-
CASSFGTFEGEQYF
TGTGCCAGCAGCTTTGGGACATTCGAAGGGGAGCAGTACTTC
>TRBV3-1/TRBV3-2|TRBJ2-7|-|-
CASSQELPQVSYEQYF
TGTGCCAGCAGCCAGGAACTCCCGCAGGTTAGTTACGAGCAGTACTTC
>TRBV19|TRBJ1-1|-|once
CASSTKTTWEVEAFF
TGTGCCAGTAGTACTAAGACGACATGGGAGGTTGAAGCTTTCTTT
>TRBV30|TRBJ2-7|-|-
CAWTYNRLNYEQYF
TGTGCCTGGACCTATAACAGACTAAACTACGAGCAGTACTTC
>TRBV10-2|TRBJ2-7|-|-
CASKPREGAYEQYF
TGCGCCAGCAAACCCCGCGAGGGGGCCTACGAGCAGTACTTC